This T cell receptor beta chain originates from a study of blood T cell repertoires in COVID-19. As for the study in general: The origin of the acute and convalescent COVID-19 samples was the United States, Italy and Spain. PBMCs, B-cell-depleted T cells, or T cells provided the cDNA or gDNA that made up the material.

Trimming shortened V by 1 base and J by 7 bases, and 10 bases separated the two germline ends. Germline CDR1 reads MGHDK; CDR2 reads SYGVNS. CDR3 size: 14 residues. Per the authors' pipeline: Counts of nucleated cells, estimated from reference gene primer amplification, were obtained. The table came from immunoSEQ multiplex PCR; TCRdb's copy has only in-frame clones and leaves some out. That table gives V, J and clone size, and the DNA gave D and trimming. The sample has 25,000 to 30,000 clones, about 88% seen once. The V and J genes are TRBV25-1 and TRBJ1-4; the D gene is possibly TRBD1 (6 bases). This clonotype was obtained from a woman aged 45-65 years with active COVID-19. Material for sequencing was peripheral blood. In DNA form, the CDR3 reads TGTGCCAGCAGTGAATCGGGGACACCTGAAAAACTGTTTTTT. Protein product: CASSESGTPEKLFF.